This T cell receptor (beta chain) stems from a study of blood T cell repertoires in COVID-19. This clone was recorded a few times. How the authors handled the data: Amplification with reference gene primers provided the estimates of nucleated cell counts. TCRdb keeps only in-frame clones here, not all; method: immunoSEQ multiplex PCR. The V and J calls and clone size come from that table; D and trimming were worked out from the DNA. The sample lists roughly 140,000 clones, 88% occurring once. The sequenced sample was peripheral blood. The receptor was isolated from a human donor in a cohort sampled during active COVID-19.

DNA for the CDR3: TGTGCCAGCAGCTTAAGAGGTAGAACGCAGTATTTT. Translation gives CASSLRGRTQYF. The gene calls are TRBV7-9 and TRBJ2-3, with D uncertain. With 2 bases removed from V and 9 bases from J, the gap between germline ends came to 9 bases. The CDR3 length is 12 residues. Germline CDR1 and CDR2: SEHNR and FQNEAQ (reference sequence).